This T cell receptor (beta chain) was recorded in a study of cytotoxic CD8 clonotypes in ibrutinib-treated CLL (dated by TCRdb to the early 2020s). In terms of the full investigation: The cohort had about a dozen relapsed/refractory and more than 14 treatment-naive patients; roughly 17 were IGHV unmutated. Samples at response were collected after a median of about twelve months of treatment, with a range of about 6 to 40 months. Partial responses were observed in some 24 patients and complete responses in 2; after a median follow-up of around 64 months, remission was maintained in 14 patients and progression was observed in roughly twelve. Patients were still on ibrutinib when every remission and progressive disease sample was collected. Cryopreserved peripheral blood mononuclear cells were collected before treatment, at response, and at either disease progression or sustained remission. On average, each sample had a few hundred thousand productive templates and 94,082 productive rearrangements. Of the 90 or so participants in the trial, 20 to 30 had longitudinal samples available. Overall study outcomes, separate from this receptor: Public clonotypes were rare and either shrank or stayed stable during treatment, and the rise in clonality at ibrutinib response reflected expansion of private clonotypes. An increase in clonality was observed at ibrutinib response, with clonality remaining stable during sustained remission and falling back toward baseline at progression. Baseline clonality was found to be higher than that of age-matched healthy donors and was strongly correlated with circulating CD8+ T-cell counts. Sustained-remission and progressing patients did not have matched sampling times, and lymph node repertoires were not examined.

A distance of 13 bases separates the germline ends of V and J, which lose 4 bases and 1 base respectively. CDR1 LGHNA and CDR2 YNFKEQ were looked up in the germline V gene. The CDR3 numbers 16 residues from cysteine through phenylalanine. Just CDR3 DNA is preserved here, 48 bases in frame from base 1. The goal of deep resolution MiSeq sequencing was a depth between 1 in 1 million and 1 in 200,000 T cells, and coverage averaged 10x per clonotype. TCR beta libraries were generated with the immunoSEQ hsTCRB Kit. As for the original processing: The data were analyzed with ImmunoSEQ Analyzer and ImmunoSEQ Data Assistant, and V, D and J gene assignments followed IMGT definitions. Clonality, with values ranging from 0 to 1, was calculated as one minus the normalized Shannon entropy of productive rearrangement frequencies. Only overrepresented clonotypes making up at least 0.05% of the repertoire of each patient were included in the public clonotype analysis. About a dozen age-matched healthy donor repertoires from immuneACCESS served as clonality controls. The clones in this table, taken by TCRdb from immuneACCESS, are in-frame only. Not every clone is retained; where verified, under half of the shortfall comes from an unresolved V gene, and the cause of the rest is unknown. V and J calls and clone size are copied from that table; D and trimming were computed from the DNA. The sample profile shows about 160,000 clones; roughly 90% of them were found once. The ten biggest clones cover approximately 2.9% of the sample.

With regard to this clone: It has no known antigen specificity. Base qualities are missing; no much larger clone stands one base away.

The time point tag for this specimen amounts to: progressive disease on ibrutinib. For TCR beta library preparation, 2 to 2.5 micrograms of genomic DNA were isolated from cryopreserved PBMCs. High-throughput TCR beta sequencing was performed on longitudinal blood samples from CLL patients receiving ibrutinib monotherapy. The patients took part in an open-label, single-center phase 2 trial of ibrutinib monotherapy. Sequenced here: PBMCs, sampled at disease progression, from a patient treated with ibrutinib. The origin of this receptor is a human donor with chronic lymphocytic leukemia. The V and J segments used are TRBV4-2 and TRBJ2-2; possibly the D gene is TRBD1, per 5 matching bases. The DNA sequence is given as TGTGCCAGCAGCCGATTCCCCAGGGTGAACACCGGGGAGCTGTTTTTT. It encodes CASSRFPRVNTGELFF.